A selection of T cell receptor beta chains follows, all from one sample in a study of radiation and T cells in renal cell carcinoma. Repertoires were generated with immunoSEQ multiplex PCR, while TCRdb's copy carries only in-frame clones and drops some. In the table there are 95,000 to 150,000 clones, 82% of which are singletons. Specimen: blood, collected from a patient whose treatment included radiotherapy and nephrectomy. These receptors all stem from a woman aged 55 to 70 with renal cell carcinoma. The CDR3 runs from the conserved cysteine through the conserved F or W. A D gene is named only where the DNA matches it firmly. Clone size is shown for a subset of rows, as once, few, many or a class of expanded clone.

d_call | j_call | v_call | cdr3_length | clone_size | cdr3_aa | cdr3_nt
NA | TRBJ1-1 | TRBV7-3 | 13 | NA | CASSLTGGSGAFF | TGTGCCAGCAGCTTAACAGGAGGTAGTGGAGCTTTCTTT
TRBD1 | TRBJ1-2 | TRBV5-5 | 13 | NA | CASRGRGISGYTF | TGTGCCAGCAGAGGCAGGGGGATCAGCGGCTACACCTTC
TRBD2 | TRBJ2-1 | TRBV7-9 | 16 | NA | CASSLLAGAVYNEQFF | TGTGCCAGCAGCCTCCTAGCGGGAGCGGTGTACAATGAGCAGTTCTTC
TRBD1 | TRBJ1-4 | TRBV7-9 | 16 | NA | CASSLDRLTTNEKLFF | TGTGCCAGCAGCTTGGACAGGCTTACAACTAATGAAAAACTGTTTTTT
NA | TRBJ2-4 | TRBV11-1 | 17 | NA | CASSLGQTTLAKNIQYF | TGTGCCAGCAGCTTAGGGCAGACCACGCTAGCCAAAAACATTCAGTACTTC
TRBD1 | TRBJ2-3 | TRBV5-6 | 14 | NA | CASSWDRVADTQYF | TGTGCCAGCAGCTGGGACAGGGTTGCAGATACGCAGTATTTT
NA | TRBJ1-1 | TRBV19 | 13 | NA | CASSMALNTEAFF | TGTGCCAGTAGTATGGCCCTGAACACTGAAGCTTTCTTT
NA | TRBJ1-4 | TRBV5-1 | 14 | few | CASSLAGTNEKLFF | TGCGCCAGCAGCTTGGCCGGGACTAATGAAAAACTGTTTTTT
TRBD2 | TRBJ2-1 | TRBV4-3 | 17 | NA | CASSQDDRTSRHNEQFF | TGCGCCAGCAGCCAAGATGACCGGACTAGCAGACACAATGAGCAGTTCTTC
NA | TRBJ1-1 | TRBV12-5 | 8 | NA | CASGEAFF | TGTGCTAGTGGCGAAGCTTTCTTT